Listed below are T cell receptor beta chains from one sample, sequenced in a study of cytomegalovirus exposure and HLA in healthy donors. The assay was immunoSEQ multiplex PCR, and TCRdb's table has in-frame clones only and misses some. Of some 140,000 clones in the sample, approximately 80% are singletons; the top ten hold roughly 2.3%. The sample consisted of PBMCs. These receptor sequences come from a man aged 25 to 40 in good health and CMV-seronegative. CDR3s include the opening cysteine and the closing phenylalanine or tryptophan. The order of the fields is D gene, clone size, V gene, J gene, CDR3 protein, CDR3 DNA. D genes are given only for firm matches. Some rows have no size entry. The others give once, few or many, or a class for an expanded clone.

TRBD2	-	TRBV5-1	TRBJ2-2	CASSLGSGRSTGELFF	TGCGCCAGCAGCTTAGGTAGCGGGAGAAGCACCGGGGAGCTGTTTTTT
TRBD1	few	TRBV6-5	TRBJ2-1	CASSTQGPSINEQFF	TGTGCCAGCAGCACACAGGGGCCTTCAATCAATGAGCAGTTCTTC
TRBD1	-	TRBV13	TRBJ2-2	CASSPDRVGEAGELFF	TGTGCCAGCAGCCCGGACAGGGTCGGAGAAGCCGGGGAGCTGTTTTTT
-	-	TRBV7-2	TRBJ2-1	CASGLSAKGEWSFYNEQFF	TGTGCCAGCGGCCTTTCAGCCAAGGGGGAGTGGAGTTTTTACAATGAGCAGTTCTTC
TRBD2	-	TRBV28	TRBJ2-4	CASSLAGGRDFQYF	TGTGCCAGCAGTTTAGCGGGGGGTCGGGACTTTCAGTACTTC
TRBD1	-	TRBV10-3	TRBJ1-2	CAISGRDREKLDNGYTF	TGTGCCATCAGTGGCCGGGACAGGGAAAAGTTAGATAATGGCTACACCTTC
-	-	TRBV14	TRBJ1-1	CASSQVGRGDTEAFF	TGTGCCAGCAGCCAAGTTGGCAGGGGAGACACTGAAGCTTTCTTT
TRBD2	medium-sized	TRBV28	TRBJ2-7	CASRVRTGGTHEQYF	TGTGCCAGCAGGGTACGGACGGGAGGGACCCACGAGCAGTACTTC
-	few	TRBV7-2	TRBJ2-6	CASSFYGANVLTF	TGTGCCAGCAGCTTCTATGGGGCCAACGTCCTGACTTTC
-	-	TRBV28	TRBJ2-2	CASSPTMGGAWVAGELFF	TGTGCCAGCAGCCCTACTATGGGGGGGGCGTGGGTGGCCGGGGAGCTGTTTTTT
-	once	TRBV18	TRBJ2-1	CASSPLIESEQFF	TGTGCCAGCTCACCACTAATTGAGTCAGAGCAGTTCTTC
-	-	TRBV29-1	TRBJ2-7	CSVLRDGSYEQYF	TGCAGCGTTCTGCGGGATGGCTCCTACGAGCAGTACTTC
TRBD2	-	TRBV6-6	TRBJ2-1	CASTLGREGSEQFF	TGTGCCAGCACCCTGGGGCGGGAGGGGAGTGAGCAGTTCTTC
TRBD1	-	TRBV28	TRBJ2-1	CASTQVRAGQGDDEQFF	TGTGCCAGCACCCAGGTAAGAGCGGGACAGGGGGACGATGAGCAGTTCTTC
-	-	TRBV7-2	TRBJ2-1	CASSLFLGNEQFF	TGTGCCAGCAGCCTCTTTCTAGGTAATGAGCAGTTCTTC
-	few	TRBV4-2	TRBJ2-2	CASSPQLESGELFF	TGTGCCAGCAGCCCTCAACTAGAGTCCGGGGAGCTGTTTTTT
-	-	TRBV21-1	TRBJ2-7	CARYYEQYF	TGTGCCAGGTACTACGAGCAGTACTTC
-	-	TRBV28	TRBJ1-3	CASSLYQVVSGNTIYF	TGTGCCAGCAGTTTATATCAGGTTGTCTCTGGAAACACCATATATTTT
-	-	TRBV9	TRBJ2-6	CASLGPGANVLTF	TGTGCCAGCCTGGGGCCTGGGGCCAACGTCCTGACTTTC
TRBD2	few	TRBV2	TRBJ2-7	CASSDLAGAPYEQYF	TGTGCCAGCAGTGACCTAGCGGGAGCCCCCTACGAGCAGTACTTC
TRBD1	-	TRBV27	TRBJ2-7	CASSPWTGLSYEQYF	TGTGCCAGCAGTCCGTGGACAGGGCTCTCCTACGAGCAGTACTTC
-	-	TRBV7-2	TRBJ1-1	CASSPGVSTEAFF	TGTGCCAGCAGCCCAGGGGTCAGCACTGAAGCTTTCTTT
TRBD1	-	TRBV5-4	TRBJ1-4	CASSLGPGGDEKLFF	TGTGCCAGCAGCTTGGGTCCAGGGGGAGACGAAAAACTGTTTTTT
TRBD2	-	TRBV9	TRBJ2-3	CASSVREGLGDTQYF	TGTGCCAGCAGCGTACGGGAGGGCCTTGGGGATACGCAGTATTTT
-	-	TRBV7-8	TRBJ2-7	CASAHRGTSPFYEQYF	TGTGCCAGCGCCCATAGGGGGACATCCCCCTTTTACGAGCAGTACTTC
-	-	TRBV28	TRBJ2-1	CASTSRGGTNEQFF	TGTGCCAGCACTTCAAGAGGGGGAACCAATGAGCAGTTCTTC
-	-	TRBV15	TRBJ2-3	CATSRGRVDTQYF	TGTGCCACCAGCAGAGGTCGGGTAGATACGCAGTATTTT
TRBD2	-	TRBV5-4	TRBJ2-7	CASSSGLAGVGSEQYF	TGTGCCAGCAGCTCAGGACTAGCGGGAGTTGGTAGCGAGCAGTACTTC
-	-	TRBV7-9	TRBJ1-1	CASSPRQDMAEAFF	TGTGCCAGCAGCCCCCGACAGGATATGGCTGAAGCTTTCTTT
TRBD2	-	TRBV27	TRBJ2-1	CASTGLGSYNEQFF	TGTGCCAGCACCGGACTAGGTTCCTACAATGAGCAGTTCTTC
TRBD2	-	TRBV7-2	TRBJ2-3	CASSTRLAEGADTQYF	TGTGCCAGCAGCACGAGACTAGCGGAGGGGGCAGATACGCAGTATTTT
TRBD2	-	TRBV6-6	TRBJ2-4	CASSSSRVGGGIQYF	TGTGCCAGCAGTTCATCCAGGGTTGGGGGGGGCATTCAGTACTTC
-	-	TRBV6-6	TRBJ1-5	CASTHLGPLSNQPQHF	TGTGCCAGCACCCACCTTGGGCCTCTGAGCAATCAGCCCCAGCATTTT
-	-	TRBV27	TRBJ1-1	CASTLGTEAFF	TGTGCCAGCACCCTCGGCACTGAAGCTTTCTTT
-	-	TRBV28	TRBJ1-2	CATRGTINYGYTF	TGTGCCACCCGGGGGACGATCAACTATGGCTACACCTTC
-	once	TRBV2	TRBJ1-3	CASIKSWEGEDTIYF	TGTGCCAGCATTAAATCTTGGGAGGGCGAAGACACCATATATTTT
TRBD2	-	TRBV5-1	TRBJ2-7	CASSFVRASGIYEQYF	TGCGCCAGCAGCTTTGTCAGAGCTAGCGGAATTTACGAGCAGTACTTC
TRBD2	-	TRBV7-9	TRBJ2-7	CASSLPTSAYEQYF	TGTGCCAGCAGCTTACCGACTAGCGCCTACGAGCAGTACTTC
TRBD1	-	TRBV6-5	TRBJ2-7	CASRGTGDEQYF	TGTGCCAGCAGGGGGACAGGGGACGAGCAGTACTTC
-	-	TRBV28	TRBJ2-7	CASSFRGLRSEQYF	TGTGCCAGCAGTTTTCGGGGATTGAGGAGCGAGCAGTACTTC
-	-	TRBV7-9	TRBJ2-5	CASSFQRGETQYF	TGTGCCAGCAGCTTCCAAAGGGGAGAGACCCAGTACTTC
-	-	TRBV28	TRBJ1-2	CASLGGANYGYTF	TGTGCCAGCCTCGGGGGGGCTAACTATGGCTACACCTTC